The following is a T cell receptor beta chain sequence with its context. The entry originates in a study of T cell repertoires in aging, cancer and after chemotherapy. Amplification of TCR beta used genomic DNA extracted from peripheral blood. V was pared by 4 bases and J by 3 bases, with 15 bases between. The CDR3 spans 15 residues. Germline CDR1 LGHNA, CDR2 YSLEER. Multiplex touch-down PCR with TRB-A/B primers amplified rearranged V-D-J TRB sequences. TCRdb redid the calling of the multiplex PCR reads with MiXCR, one entry per CDR3 protein. The table shows about 9,200 distinct CDR3 sequences, with about 37% occurring only once.

Sequences were obtained from blood. The chain employs TRBV4-3 and TRBJ1-2; D is undetermined. The clonotype comes from a human donor in good health. CDR3 DNA: TGCGCCAGCAGCCCCGTGATGGAGGGTGACTATGGCTACACCTTC. This codes for CASSPVMEGDYGYTF.